What follows is one T cell receptor (beta chain) and its context. The data were obtained in a study of blood T cell repertoires in COVID-19. About the study: The samples span acute and convalescent COVID-19 from the United States, Italy and Spain. PBMCs, B-cell-depleted T cells, or T cells were the source of the cDNA or gDNA that made up the material.

V lost 5 bases and J 6 bases, leaving 11 bases between the germline ends. CDR3 length: 12 amino acids. Per germline, CDR1 LGHDT and CDR2 YNNKEL (reference sequence). The authors' processing: It was from reference gene primer amplification that nucleated cell counts were estimated. Profiling relied on immunoSEQ multiplex PCR, and the TCRdb table lists in-frame clones only, not all of them. D and trimming come from the DNA, and the V and J calls and clone size come from that table. The sample consists of 450,000 to 500,000 clones, 70% to 90% of them appearing once. This TCR was sampled from a human donor in a cohort sampled during active COVID-19. The chain combines TRBV3-1 (or the pseudogene TRBV3-2) with TRBJ2-7, with TRBD1 as a possible D gene (5 bases). What was sequenced was peripheral blood. CDR3 sequence reads: CASSNDRIEQYF. CDR3 nucleotide sequence: TGTGCCAGCAGCAACGACAGAATCGAGCAGTACTTC.